The TCR beta chain described here comes from a study of CD4 T cells in relation to SARS-CoV-2 and coronaviruses. Across the whole study: PBMCs were cultured with antigen for nine to ten days before TCR beta sequencing.

The unexposed donors gave CD4+ T cells in about 2010-2019, prior to COVID-19. Isolation of CD4+ T cells took place after approximately eleven days in culture. Some 1.9 million PBMCs per well were cultured with approximately 10 IU/ml IL-2. The germline gives CDR1 LGHDT, CDR2 YNNKEL (reference sequence). The CDR3 has 13 residues. Germline trimming cut 4 bases from V and 4 bases from J; bases unmatched to any gene: 3. On this clone itself: Its antigen is not known.

Clones were read by immunoSEQ multiplex PCR, and TCRdb kept only the in-frame ones, dropping some. The sample consists of 15,000 to 20,000 clones, approximately 80% of them appearing once. The rearrangement links TRBV3-1 (or the pseudogene TRBV3-2) to TRBJ1-2; 7 bases are a match to TRBD1. Input material: CD4+ T cells from PBMCs, cultured in vitro. The receptor comes from a human donor in good health. The CDR3 is CASSRDRAYGYTF. The CDR3 DNA sequence: TGTGCCAGCAGCCGAGACAGGGCCTATGGCTACACCTTC.